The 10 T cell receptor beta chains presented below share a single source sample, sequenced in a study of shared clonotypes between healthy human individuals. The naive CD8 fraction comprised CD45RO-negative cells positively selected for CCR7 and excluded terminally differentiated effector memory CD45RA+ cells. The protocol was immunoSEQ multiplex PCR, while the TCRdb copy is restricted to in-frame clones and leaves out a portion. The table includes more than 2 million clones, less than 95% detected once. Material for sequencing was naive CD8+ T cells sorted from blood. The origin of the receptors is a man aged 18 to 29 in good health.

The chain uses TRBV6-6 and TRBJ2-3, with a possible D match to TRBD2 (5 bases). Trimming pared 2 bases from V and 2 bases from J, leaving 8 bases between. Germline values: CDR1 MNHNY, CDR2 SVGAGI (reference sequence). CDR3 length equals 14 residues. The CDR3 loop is CASSYIGDTDTQYF. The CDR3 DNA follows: TGTGCCAGCAGTTACATCGGGGACACAGATACGCAGTATTTT.

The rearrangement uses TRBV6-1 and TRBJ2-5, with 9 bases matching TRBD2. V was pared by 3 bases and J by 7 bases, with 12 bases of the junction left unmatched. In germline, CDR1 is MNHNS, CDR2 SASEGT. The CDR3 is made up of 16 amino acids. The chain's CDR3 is CASSDPGTSLSGTQYF. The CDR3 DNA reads TGTGCCAGCAGTGACCCCGGGACTAGCCTTTCCGGGACCCAGTACTTC.

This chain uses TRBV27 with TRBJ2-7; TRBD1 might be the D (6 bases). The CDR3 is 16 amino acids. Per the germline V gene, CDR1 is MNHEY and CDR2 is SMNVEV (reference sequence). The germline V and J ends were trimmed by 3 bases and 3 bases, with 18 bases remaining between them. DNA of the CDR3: TGTGCCAGCAGTTTCTCGATCGGACAGAAAAACTACGAGCAGTACTTC. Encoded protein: CASSFSIGQKNYEQYF.

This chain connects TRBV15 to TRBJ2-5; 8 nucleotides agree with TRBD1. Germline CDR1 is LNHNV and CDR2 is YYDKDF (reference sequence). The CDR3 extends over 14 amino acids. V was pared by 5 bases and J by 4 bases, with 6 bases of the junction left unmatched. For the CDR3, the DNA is TGTGCCACCAGCTTTCAGGGGGCATTAGAGACCCAGTACTTC. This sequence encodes CATSFQGALETQYF.

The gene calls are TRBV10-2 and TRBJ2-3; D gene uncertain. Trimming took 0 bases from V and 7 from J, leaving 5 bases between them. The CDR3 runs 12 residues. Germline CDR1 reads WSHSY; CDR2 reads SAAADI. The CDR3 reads CASSESGYTQYF. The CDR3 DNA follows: TGCGCCAGCAGTGAGTCGGGATATACGCAGTATTTT.

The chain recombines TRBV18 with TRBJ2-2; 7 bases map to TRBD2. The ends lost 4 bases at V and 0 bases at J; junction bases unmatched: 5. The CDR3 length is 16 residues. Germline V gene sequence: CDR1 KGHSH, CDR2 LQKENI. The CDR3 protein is CASSRSGEPNTGELFF. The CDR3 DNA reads TGTGCCAGCTCACGGAGCGGGGAGCCGAACACCGGGGAGCTGTTTTTT.

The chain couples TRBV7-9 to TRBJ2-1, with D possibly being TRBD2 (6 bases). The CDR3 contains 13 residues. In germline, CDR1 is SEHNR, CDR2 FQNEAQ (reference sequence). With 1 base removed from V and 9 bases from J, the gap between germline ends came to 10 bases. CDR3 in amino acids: CASSLDLGGEQFF. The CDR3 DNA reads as TGTGCCAGCAGCTTAGATCTGGGAGGTGAGCAGTTCTTC. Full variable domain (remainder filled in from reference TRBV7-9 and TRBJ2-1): DTGVSQNPRHKITKRGQNVTFRCDPISEHNRLYWYRQTLGQGPEFLTYFQNEAQLEKSRLLSDRFSAERPKGSFSTLEIQRTEQGDSAMYLCASSLDLGGEQFFGPGTRLTVL.

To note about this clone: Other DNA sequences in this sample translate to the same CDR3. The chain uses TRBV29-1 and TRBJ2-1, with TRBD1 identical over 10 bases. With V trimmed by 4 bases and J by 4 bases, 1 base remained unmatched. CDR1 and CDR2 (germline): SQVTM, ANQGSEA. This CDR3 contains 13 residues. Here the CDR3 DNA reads TGCAGCGTTGCGGGACAGGGGTACAATGAGCAGTTCTTC. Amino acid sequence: CSVAGQGYNEQFF.

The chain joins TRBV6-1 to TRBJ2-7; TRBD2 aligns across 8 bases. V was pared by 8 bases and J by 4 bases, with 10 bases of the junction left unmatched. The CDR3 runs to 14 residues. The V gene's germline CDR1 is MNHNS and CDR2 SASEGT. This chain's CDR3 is CASPAPGGGYEQYF. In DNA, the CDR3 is TGTGCCAGCCCCGCCCCGGGGGGGGGTTACGAGCAGTACTTC.

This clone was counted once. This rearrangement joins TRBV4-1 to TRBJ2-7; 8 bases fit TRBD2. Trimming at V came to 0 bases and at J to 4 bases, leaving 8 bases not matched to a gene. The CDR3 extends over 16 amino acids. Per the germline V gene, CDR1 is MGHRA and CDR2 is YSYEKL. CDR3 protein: CASSQDWDSGIYEQYF. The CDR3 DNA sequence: TGCGCCAGCAGCCAAGATTGGGATAGCGGGATTTACGAGCAGTACTTC.